This record covers a single TCR beta chain. Generated by immunoSEQ multiplex PCR, the TCRdb table keeps only in-frame clones and is missing some. The table lists hundreds of thousands of clones, 80% to 90% of them singletons. The data belong to a study of blood T cell repertoires in COVID-19. CDR1 is LGHDT, CDR2 YNNKEL, per germline (reference sequence). V was clipped by 6 bases and J by 0 bases; unmatched bases: 10. The length of the CDR3 is 16 residues. The material sequenced was PBMCs or T cells enriched from blood (not recorded which). The TCR comes from a man in his thirties or forties who had recovered from COVID-19. The gene calls are TRBV3-1 (or the pseudogene TRBV3-2) and TRBJ2-5, with 7 positions matching TRBD2. The CDR3 bases are TGTGCCAGCAGAAGACGACTAGCCCGTAACCAAGAGACCCAGTACTTC. Protein sequence: CASRRRLARNQETQYF.